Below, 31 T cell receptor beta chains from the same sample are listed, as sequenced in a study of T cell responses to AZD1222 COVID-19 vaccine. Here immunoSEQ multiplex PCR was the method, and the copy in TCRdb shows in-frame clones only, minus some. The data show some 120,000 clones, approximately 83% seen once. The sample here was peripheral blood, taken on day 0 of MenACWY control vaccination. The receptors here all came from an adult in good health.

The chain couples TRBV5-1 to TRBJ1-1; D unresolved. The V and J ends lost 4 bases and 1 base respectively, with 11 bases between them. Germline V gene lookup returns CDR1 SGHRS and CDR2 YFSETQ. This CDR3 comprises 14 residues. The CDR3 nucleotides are TGCGCCAGCAGCCCGTCGGTGGGGAACACTGAAGCTTTCTTT. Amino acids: CASSPSVGNTEAFF. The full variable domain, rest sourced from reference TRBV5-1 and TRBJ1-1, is KAGVTQTPRYLIKTRGQQVTLSCSPISGHRSVSWYQQTPGQGLQFLFEYFSETQRNKGNFPGRFSGRQFSNSRSEMNVSTLELGDSALYLCASSPSVGNTEAFFGQGTRLTVV.

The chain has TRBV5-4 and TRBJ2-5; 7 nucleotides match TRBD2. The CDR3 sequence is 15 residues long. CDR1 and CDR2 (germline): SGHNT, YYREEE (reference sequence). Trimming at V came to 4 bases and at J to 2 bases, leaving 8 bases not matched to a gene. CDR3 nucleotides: TGTGCCAGCAGCCACAGGACTAGTGGGCAAGAGACCCAGTACTTC. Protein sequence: CASSHRTSGQETQYF.

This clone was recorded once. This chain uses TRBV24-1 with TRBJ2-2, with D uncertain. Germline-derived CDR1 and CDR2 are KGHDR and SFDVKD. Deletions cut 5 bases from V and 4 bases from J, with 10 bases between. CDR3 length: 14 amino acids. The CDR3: CATSGAAGTGELFF. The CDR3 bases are TGTGCCACCAGTGGAGCCGCCGGCACCGGGGAGCTGTTTTTT.

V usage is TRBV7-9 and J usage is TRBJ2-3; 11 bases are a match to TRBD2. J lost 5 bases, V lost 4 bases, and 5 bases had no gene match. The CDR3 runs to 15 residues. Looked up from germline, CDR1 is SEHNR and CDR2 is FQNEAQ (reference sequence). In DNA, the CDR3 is TGTGCCAGCAGCTATATAGCGGGGGGGCGAGATACGCAGTATTTT. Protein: CASSYIAGGRDTQYF.

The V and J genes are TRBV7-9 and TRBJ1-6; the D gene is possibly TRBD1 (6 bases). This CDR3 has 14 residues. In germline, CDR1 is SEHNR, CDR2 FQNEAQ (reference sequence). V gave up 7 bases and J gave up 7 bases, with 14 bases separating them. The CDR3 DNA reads TGTGCCAGCACCACGGAGGGGGTAAATTCACCCCTCCACTTT. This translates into CASTTEGVNSPLHF.

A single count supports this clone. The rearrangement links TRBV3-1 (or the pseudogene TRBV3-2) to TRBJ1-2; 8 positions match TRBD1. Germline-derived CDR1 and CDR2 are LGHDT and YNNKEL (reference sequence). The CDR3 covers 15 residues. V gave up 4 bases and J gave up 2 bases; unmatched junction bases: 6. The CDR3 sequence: CASSPRGQANYGYTF. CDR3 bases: TGTGCCAGCAGCCCCCGGGGACAGGCCAACTATGGCTACACCTTC.

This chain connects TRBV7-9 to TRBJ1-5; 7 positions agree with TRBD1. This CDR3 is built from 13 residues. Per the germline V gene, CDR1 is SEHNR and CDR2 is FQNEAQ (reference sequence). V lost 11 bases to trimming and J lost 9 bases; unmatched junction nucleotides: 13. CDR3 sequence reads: CAAGGPSLGPQHF. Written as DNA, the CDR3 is TGTGCCGCAGGGGGGCCTTCCTTAGGGCCCCAGCATTTT. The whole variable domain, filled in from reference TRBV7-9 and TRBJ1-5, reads DTGVSQNPRHKITKRGQNVTFRCDPISEHNRLYWYRQTLGQGPEFLTYFQNEAQLEKSRLLSDRFSAERPKGSFSTLEIQRTEQGDSAMYLCAAGGPSLGPQHFGDGTRLSIL.

As DNA, the CDR3 is TGCGCCAGCAGCCAAGATCAGGGTAGCTATGGCTACACCTTC. It encodes CASSQDQGSYGYTF. V usage is TRBV4-1 and J usage is TRBJ1-2; D may be TRBD1 (5 bases). CDR1 is MGHRA and CDR2 is YSYEKL in the germline V gene. Trimming took off 0 bases at V and 4 bases at J, with 9 bases between the two ends. The CDR3 runs 14 residues.

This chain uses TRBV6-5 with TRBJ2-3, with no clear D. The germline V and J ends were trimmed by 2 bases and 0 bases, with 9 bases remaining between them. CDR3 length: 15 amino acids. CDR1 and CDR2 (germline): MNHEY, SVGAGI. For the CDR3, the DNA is TGTGCCAGCAGTTACGGGCCCCTTAGCACAGATACGCAGTATTTT. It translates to CASSYGPLSTDTQYF.

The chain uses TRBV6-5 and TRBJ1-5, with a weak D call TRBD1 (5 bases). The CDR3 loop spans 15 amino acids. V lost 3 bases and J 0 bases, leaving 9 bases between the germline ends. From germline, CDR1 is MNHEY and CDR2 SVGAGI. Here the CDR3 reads CASSYGQFSNQPQHF. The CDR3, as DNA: TGTGCCAGCAGTTATGGACAATTTAGCAATCAGCCCCAGCATTTT.

CDR3 DNA: TGTGCCAGCAGTAGGGGACAGGGGCAATATGGCTACACCTTC. This encodes CASSRGQGQYGYTF. The chain joins TRBV2 to TRBJ1-2; 10 positions agree with TRBD1. Trimming took 5 bases from V and 5 from J; bases not matched to a gene: 5. Germline-derived CDR1 and CDR2 are SNHLY and FYNNEI. The CDR3 loop spans 14 amino acids.

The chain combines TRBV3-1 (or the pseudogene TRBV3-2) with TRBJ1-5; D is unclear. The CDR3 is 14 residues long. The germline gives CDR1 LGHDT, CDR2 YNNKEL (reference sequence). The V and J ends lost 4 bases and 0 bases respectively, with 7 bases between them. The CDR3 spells CASSPQVSNQPQHF. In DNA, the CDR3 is TGTGCCAGCAGCCCCCAGGTTAGCAATCAGCCCCAGCATTTT.

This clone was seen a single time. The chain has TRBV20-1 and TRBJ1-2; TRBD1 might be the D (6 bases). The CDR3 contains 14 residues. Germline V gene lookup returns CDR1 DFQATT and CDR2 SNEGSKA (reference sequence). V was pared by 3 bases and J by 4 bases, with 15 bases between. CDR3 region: CSASAGTTVYGYTF. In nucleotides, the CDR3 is TGCAGTGCTAGTGCCGGGACAACGGTCTATGGCTACACCTTC.

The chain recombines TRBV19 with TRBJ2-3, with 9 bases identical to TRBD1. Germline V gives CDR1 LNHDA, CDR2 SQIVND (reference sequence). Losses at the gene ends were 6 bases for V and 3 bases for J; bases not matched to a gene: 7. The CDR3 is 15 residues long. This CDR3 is CASRPPGTGTDTQYF. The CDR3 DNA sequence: TGTGCCAGTAGACCCCCCGGGACAGGGACAGATACGCAGTATTTT.

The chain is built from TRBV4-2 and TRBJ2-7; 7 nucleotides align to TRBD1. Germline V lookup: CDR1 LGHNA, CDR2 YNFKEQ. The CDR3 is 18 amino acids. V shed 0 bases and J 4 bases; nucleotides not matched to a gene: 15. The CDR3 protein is CASSQDLFGTGARYEQYF. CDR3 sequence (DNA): TGTGCCAGCAGCCAAGATCTTTTCGGAACAGGGGCTAGGTACGAGCAGTACTTC.

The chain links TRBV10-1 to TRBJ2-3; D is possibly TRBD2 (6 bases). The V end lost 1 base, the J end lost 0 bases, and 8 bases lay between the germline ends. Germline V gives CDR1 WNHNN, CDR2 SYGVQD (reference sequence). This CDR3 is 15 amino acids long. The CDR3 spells CASSEWGTSTDTQYF. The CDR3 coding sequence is TGCGCCAGCAGTGAGTGGGGGACTAGCACAGATACGCAGTATTTT.

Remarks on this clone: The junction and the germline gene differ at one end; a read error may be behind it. The CDR3 coding sequence is TGTGCCAGCTCACCAATGTCAGAGCCAGAGACAGGTCCTCTTTCCTTC. Its translation is CASSPMSEPETGPLSF. The chain links TRBV18 to TRBJ1-2; tentative D call: TRBD1 (6 bases). CDR1 and CDR2 (germline): KGHSH, LQKENI. The CDR3 covers 16 residues. Based on the CDR3 plus reference TRBV18 and TRBJ1-2, the full variable domain is NAGVMQNPRHLVRRRGQEARLRCSPMKGHSHVYWYRQLPEEGLKFMVYLQKENIIDESGMPKERFSAEFPKEGPSILRIQQVVRGDSAAYFCASSPMSEPETGPLSFGSGTRLTVV.

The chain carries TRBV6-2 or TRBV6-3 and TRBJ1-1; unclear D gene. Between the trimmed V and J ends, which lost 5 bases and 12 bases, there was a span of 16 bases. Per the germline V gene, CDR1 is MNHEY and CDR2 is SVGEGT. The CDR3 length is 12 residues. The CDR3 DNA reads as TGTGCCAGCAGTACAACCGAAACCTCACCTTTCTTT. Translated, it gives CASSTTETSPFF.

CDR3 sequence: CASSFQQADTQYF. The CDR3 nucleotides are TGTGCCAGCAGCTTTCAACAGGCAGATACGCAGTATTTT. This chain uses TRBV7-2 with TRBJ2-3, with D tentatively TRBD1 (5 bases). Per the germline V gene, CDR1 is SGHTA and CDR2 is FQGNSA. This CDR3 is 13 amino acids long. V was pared by 3 bases and J by 4 bases, with 8 bases between. Filled out from reference TRBV7-2 and TRBJ2-3, the complete variable domain reads GAGVSQSPSNKVTEKGKDVELRCDPISGHTALYWYRQSLGQGLEFLIYFQGNSAPDKSGLPSDRFSAERTGGSVSTLTIQRTQQEDSAVYLCASSFQQADTQYFGPGTRLTVL.

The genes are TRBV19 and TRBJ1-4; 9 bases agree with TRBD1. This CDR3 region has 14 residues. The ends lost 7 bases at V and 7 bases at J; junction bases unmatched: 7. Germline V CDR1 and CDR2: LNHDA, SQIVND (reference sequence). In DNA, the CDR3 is TGTGCCAGTAAGGGACAGGGTCTGACTGAAAAACTGTTTTTT. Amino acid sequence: CASKGQGLTEKLFF.

Here the CDR3 DNA reads TGTGCCAGCAGGCCAGGGGGGGTGATCATCCAAGAGACCCAGTACTTC. It codes for CASRPGGVIIQETQYF. V gene TRBV5-4 combines with J gene TRBJ2-5; tentatively, D is TRBD1 or TRBD2 (7 bases each). This CDR3 spans 16 amino acids. Looked up from germline, CDR1 is SGHNT and CDR2 is YYREEE (reference sequence). Between the trimmed V and J ends, which lost 5 bases and 1 base, there was a span of 18 bases.

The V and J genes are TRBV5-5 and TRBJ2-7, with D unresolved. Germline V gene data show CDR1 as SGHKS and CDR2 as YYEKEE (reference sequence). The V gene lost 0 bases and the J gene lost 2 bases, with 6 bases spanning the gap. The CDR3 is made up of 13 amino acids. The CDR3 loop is CASSLASTYEQYF. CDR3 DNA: TGTGCCAGCAGCTTGGCATCGACCTACGAGCAGTACTTC.

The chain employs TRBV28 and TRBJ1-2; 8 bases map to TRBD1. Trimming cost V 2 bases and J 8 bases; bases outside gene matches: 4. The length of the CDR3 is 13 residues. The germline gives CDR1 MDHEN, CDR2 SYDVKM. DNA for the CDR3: TGTGCCAGCAGTTTAGTAGACAGGGGCGGCTACACCTTC. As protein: CASSLVDRGGYTF.

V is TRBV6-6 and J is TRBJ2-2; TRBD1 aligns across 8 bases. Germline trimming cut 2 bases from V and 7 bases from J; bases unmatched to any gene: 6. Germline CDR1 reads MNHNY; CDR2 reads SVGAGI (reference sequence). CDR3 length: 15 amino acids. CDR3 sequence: CASSYTTGVGGELFF. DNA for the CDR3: TGTGCCAGCAGTTACACGACAGGGGTCGGCGGGGAGCTGTTTTTT.

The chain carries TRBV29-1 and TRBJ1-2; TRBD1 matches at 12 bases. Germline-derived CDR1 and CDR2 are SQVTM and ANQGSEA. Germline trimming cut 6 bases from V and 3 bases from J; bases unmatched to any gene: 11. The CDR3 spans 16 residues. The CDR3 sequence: CSVDLGTGGLDYGYTF. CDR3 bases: TGCAGCGTCGACCTCGGGACAGGGGGCCTTGACTATGGCTACACCTTC.

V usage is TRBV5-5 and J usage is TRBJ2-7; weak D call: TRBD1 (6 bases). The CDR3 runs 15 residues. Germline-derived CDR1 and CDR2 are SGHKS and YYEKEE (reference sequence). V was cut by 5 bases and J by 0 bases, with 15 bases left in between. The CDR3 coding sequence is TGTGCCAGCAGTTCGTCCGGGACACACTCCTACGAGCAGTACTTC. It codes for CASSSSGTHSYEQYF. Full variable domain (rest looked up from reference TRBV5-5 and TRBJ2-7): DAGVTQSPTHLIKTRGQQVTLRCSPISGHKSVSWYQQVLGQGPQFIFQYYEKEERGRGNFPDRFSARQFPNYSSELNVNALLLGDSALYLCASSSSGTHSYEQYFGPGTRLTVT.

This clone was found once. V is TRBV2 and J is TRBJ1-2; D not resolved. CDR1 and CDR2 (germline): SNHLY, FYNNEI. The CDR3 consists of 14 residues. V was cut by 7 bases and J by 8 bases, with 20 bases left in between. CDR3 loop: CASTWDLSSGGYTF. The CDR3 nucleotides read TGTGCCAGCACCTGGGATCTCTCTAGCGGAGGCTACACCTTC.

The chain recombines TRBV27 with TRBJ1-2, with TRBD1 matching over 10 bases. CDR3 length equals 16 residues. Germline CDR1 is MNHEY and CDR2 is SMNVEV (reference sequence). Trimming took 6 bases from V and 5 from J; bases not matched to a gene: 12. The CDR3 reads CASSRSGTGDRYGYTF. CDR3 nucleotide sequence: TGTGCCAGCAGCAGGTCCGGGACAGGGGATAGGTATGGCTACACCTTC.

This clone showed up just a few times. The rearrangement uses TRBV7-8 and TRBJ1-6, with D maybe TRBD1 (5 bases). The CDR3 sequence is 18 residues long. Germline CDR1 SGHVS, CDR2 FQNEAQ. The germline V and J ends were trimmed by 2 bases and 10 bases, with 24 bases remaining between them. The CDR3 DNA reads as TGTGCCAGCAGCTTAAAGGGGATGGAGCTCACGGGAGGGTCACCCCTCCACTTT. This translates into CASSLKGMELTGGSPLHF.

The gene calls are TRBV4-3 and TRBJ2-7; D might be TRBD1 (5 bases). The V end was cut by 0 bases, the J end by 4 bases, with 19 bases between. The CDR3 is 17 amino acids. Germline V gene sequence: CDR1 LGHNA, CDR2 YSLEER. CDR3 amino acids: CASSQDISRALDYEQYF. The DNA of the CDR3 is TGCGCCAGCAGCCAAGATATTAGCAGGGCCTTGGATTACGAGCAGTACTTC.

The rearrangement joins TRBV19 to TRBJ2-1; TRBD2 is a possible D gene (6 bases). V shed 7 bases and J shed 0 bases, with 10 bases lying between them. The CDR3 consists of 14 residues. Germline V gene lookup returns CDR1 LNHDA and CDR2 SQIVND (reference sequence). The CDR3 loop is CASKVLASYNEQFF. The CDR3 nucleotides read TGTGCCAGTAAGGTACTAGCCTCCTACAATGAGCAGTTCTTC.